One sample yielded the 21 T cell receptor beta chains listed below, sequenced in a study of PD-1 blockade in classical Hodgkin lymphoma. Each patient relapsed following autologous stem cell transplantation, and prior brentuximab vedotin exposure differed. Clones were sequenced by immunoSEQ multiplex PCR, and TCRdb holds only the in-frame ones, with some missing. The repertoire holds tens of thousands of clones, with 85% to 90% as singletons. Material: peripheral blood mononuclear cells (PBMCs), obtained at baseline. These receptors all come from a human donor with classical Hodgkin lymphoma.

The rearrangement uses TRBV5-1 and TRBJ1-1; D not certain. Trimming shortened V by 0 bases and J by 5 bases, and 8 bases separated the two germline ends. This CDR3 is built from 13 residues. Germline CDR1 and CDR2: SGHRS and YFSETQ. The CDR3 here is CASSLVRGTEAFF. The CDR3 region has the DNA TGCGCCAGCAGCTTGGTTCGGGGAACTGAAGCTTTCTTT.

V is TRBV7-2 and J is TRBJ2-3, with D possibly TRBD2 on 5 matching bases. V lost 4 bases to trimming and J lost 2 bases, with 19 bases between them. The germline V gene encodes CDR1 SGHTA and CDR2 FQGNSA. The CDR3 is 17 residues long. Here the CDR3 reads CASSYFLGAANTDTQYF. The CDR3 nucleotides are TGTGCCAGCAGCTACTTCTTGGGAGCGGCTAACACAGATACGCAGTATTTT.

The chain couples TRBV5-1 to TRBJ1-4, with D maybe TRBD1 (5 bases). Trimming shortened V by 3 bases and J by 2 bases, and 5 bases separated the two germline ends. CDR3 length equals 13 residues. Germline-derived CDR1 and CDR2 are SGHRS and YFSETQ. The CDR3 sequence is CASSSGTNEKLFF. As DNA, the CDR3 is TGCGCCAGCAGCTCAGGGACTAATGAAAAACTGTTTTTT.

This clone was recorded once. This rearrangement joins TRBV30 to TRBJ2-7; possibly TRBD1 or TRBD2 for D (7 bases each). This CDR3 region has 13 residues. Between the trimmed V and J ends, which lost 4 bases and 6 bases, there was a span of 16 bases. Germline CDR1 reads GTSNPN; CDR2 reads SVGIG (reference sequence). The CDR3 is CAWTRGGLGEQYF. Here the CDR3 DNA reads TGTGCCTGGACCAGGGGGGGGCTGGGCGAGCAGTACTTC.

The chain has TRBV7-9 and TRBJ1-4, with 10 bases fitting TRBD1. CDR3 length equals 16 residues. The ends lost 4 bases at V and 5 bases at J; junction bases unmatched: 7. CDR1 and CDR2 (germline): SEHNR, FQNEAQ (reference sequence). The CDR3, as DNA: TGTGCCAGCAGCTCCGGGACAGGGGCCCGGAATGAAAAACTGTTTTTT. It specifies CASSSGTGARNEKLFF. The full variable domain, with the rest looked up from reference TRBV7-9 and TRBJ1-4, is DTGVSQNPRHKITKRGQNVTFRCDPISEHNRLYWYRQTLGQGPEFLTYFQNEAQLEKSRLLSDRFSAERPKGSFSTLEIQRTEQGDSAMYLCASSSGTGARNEKLFFGSGTQLSVL.

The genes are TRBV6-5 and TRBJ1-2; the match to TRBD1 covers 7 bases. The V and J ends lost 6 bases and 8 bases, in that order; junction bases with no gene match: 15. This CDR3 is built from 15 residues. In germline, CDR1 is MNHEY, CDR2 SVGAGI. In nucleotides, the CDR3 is TGTGCCAGCAGACTCGCTTACAGGGGAAGGGGCGGCTACACCTTC. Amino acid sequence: CASRLAYRGRGGYTF.

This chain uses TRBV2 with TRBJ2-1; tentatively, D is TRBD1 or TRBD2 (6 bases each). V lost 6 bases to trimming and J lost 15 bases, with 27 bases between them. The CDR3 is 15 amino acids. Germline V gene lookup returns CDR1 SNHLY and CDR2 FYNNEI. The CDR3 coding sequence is TGTGCCAGCAGGAGTGATTTGACGGGGGCACTTTTGGTGTTCTTC. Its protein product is CASRSDLTGALLVFF.

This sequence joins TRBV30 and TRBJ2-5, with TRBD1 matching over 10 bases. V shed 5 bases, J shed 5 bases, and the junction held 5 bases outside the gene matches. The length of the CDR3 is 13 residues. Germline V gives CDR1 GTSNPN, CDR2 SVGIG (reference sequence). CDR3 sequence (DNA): TGTGCCTGGGGGACAGGGGATGTTGAGACCCAGTACTTC. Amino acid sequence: CAWGTGDVETQYF. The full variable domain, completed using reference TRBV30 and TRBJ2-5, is SQTIHQWPATLVQPVGSPLSLECTVEGTSNPNLYWYRQAAGRGLQLLFYSVGIGQISSEVPQNLSASRPQDRQFILSSKKLLLSDSGFYLCAWGTGDVETQYFGPGTRLLVL.

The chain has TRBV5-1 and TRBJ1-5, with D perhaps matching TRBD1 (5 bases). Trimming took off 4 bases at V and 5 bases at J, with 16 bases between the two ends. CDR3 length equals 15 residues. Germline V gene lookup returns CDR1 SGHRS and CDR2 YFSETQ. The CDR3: CASSPTTGGDQPQHF. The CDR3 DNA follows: TGCGCCAGCAGCCCGACTACGGGAGGGGATCAGCCCCAGCATTTT.

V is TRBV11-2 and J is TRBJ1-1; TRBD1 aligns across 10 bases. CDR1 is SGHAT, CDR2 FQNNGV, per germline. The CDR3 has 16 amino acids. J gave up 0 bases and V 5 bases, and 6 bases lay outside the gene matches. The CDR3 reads CASSRRDRGLNTEAFF. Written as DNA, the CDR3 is TGTGCCAGCAGCCGGAGGGACAGGGGTTTGAACACTGAAGCTTTCTTT.

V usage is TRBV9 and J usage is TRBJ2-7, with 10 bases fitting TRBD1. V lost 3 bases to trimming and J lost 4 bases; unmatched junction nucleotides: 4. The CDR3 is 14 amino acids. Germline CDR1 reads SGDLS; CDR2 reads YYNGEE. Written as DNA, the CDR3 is TGTGCCAGCAGCGCCGGGACAGGGGTTTACGAGCAGTACTTC. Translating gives CASSAGTGVYEQYF.

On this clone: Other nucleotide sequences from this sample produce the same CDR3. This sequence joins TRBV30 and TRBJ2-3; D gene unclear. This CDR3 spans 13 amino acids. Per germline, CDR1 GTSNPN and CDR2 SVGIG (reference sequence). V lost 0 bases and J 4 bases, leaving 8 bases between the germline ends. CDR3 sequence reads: CAWSVRRADTQYF. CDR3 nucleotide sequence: TGTGCCTGGAGTGTACGTCGGGCAGATACGCAGTATTTT.

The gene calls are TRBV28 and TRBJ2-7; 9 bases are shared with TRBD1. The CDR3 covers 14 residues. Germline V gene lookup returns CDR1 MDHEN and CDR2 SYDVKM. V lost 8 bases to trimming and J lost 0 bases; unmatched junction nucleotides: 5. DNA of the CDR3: TGTGCCAGCCGTTGGACAGGGGACTCCTACGAGCAGTACTTC. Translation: CASRWTGDSYEQYF.

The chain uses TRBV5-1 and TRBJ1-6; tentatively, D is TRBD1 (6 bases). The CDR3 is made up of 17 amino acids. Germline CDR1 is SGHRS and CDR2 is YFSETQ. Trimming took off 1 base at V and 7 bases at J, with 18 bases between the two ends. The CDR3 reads CASSLHSPTGTNSPLHF. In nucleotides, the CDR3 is TGCGCCAGCAGCTTGCACTCTCCGACAGGCACGAATTCACCCCTCCACTTT.

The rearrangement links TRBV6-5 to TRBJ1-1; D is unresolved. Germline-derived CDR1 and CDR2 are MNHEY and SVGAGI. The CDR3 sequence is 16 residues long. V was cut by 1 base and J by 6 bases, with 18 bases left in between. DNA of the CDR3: TGTGCCAGCAGTTACTGTAGAAAGGACCTTTGTGCTGAAGCTTTCTTT. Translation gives CASSYCRKDLCAEAFF.

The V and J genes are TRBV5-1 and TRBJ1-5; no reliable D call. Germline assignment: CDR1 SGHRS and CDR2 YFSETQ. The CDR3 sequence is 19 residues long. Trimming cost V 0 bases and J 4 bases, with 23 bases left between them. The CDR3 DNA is TGCGCCAGCAGCTTGGGCTTTCATGGCAGCGGAGACCTGAATCAGCCCCAGCATTTT. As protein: CASSLGFHGSGDLNQPQHF.

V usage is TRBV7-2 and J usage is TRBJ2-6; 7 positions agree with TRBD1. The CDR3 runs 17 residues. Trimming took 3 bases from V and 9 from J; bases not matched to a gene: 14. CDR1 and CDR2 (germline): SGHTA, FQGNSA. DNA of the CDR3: TGTGCCAGCAGCTTGTTAACAGGGGCCACCGACTACAACGTCCTGACTTTC. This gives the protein CASSLLTGATDYNVLTF.

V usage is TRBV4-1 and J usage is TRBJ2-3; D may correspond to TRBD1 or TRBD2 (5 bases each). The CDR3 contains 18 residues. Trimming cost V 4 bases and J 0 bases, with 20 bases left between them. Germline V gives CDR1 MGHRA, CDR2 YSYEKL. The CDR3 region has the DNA TGCGCCAGCAGCCCCCCCTTGAGGGGACCTTCGAGCACAGATACGCAGTATTTT. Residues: CASSPPLRGPSSTDTQYF.

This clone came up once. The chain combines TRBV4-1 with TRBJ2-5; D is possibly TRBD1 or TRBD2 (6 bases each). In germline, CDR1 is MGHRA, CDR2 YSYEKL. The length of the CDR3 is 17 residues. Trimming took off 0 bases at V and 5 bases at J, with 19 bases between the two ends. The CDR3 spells CASSQDPGGRESETQYF. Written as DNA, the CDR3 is TGCGCCAGCAGCCAAGATCCCGGGGGCCGAGAATCGGAGACCCAGTACTTC.

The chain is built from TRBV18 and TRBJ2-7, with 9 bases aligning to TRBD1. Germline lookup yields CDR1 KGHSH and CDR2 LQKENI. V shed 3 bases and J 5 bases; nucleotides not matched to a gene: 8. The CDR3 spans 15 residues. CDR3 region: CASSPPGQGFNEQYF. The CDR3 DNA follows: TGTGCCAGCTCACCGCCGGGACAGGGATTTAACGAGCAGTACTTC. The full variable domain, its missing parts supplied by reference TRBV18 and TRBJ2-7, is NAGVMQNPRHLVRRRGQEARLRCSPMKGHSHVYWYRQLPEEGLKFMVYLQKENIIDESGMPKERFSAEFPKEGPSILRIQQVVRGDSAAYFCASSPPGQGFNEQYFGPGTRLTVT.

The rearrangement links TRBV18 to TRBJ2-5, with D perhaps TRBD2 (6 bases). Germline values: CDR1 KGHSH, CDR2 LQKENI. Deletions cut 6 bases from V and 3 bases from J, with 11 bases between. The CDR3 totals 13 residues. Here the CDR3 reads CASSIRGKETQYF. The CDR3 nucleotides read TGTGCCAGCTCTATTCGGGGGAAAGAGACCCAGTACTTC.